This T cell receptor beta chain originates from a study of cytotoxic CD8 clonotypes in ibrutinib-treated CLL. As for the study in general: Among patients, approximately 24 responded partially and 2 completely; approximately 14 then stayed remitted and 12 progressed after median 68 months.

With 3 bases clipped from V and 4 bases from J, the junction kept 5 bases outside the gene matches. This CDR3 region has 15 residues. Germline assignment: CDR1 GTSNPN and CDR2 SVGIG (reference sequence). The protocol was immunoSEQ multiplex PCR, while the TCRdb copy is restricted to in-frame clones and leaves out a portion. This sample yields 150,000 to 200,000 clones, of which about two thirds are seen a single time; around 15% belongs to the top ten. This sequence originates from a human donor with chronic lymphocytic leukemia. J is TRBJ2-3 and V is TRBV30; TRBD2 aligns across 12 bases. The sequencing here drew on PBMCs, taken after 24 months of ibrutinib treatment. In DNA form, the CDR3 reads TGTGCCTGGAGCCGACTAGCGGGAGAGGCAGATACGCAGTATTTT. Its protein is CAWSRLAGEADTQYF. Looking up the rest from reference TRBV30 and TRBJ2-3 gives the full variable domain: SQTIHQWPATLVQPVGSPLSLECTVEGTSNPNLYWYRQAAGRGLQLLFYSVGIGQISSEVPQNLSASRPQDRQFILSSKKLLLSDSGFYLCAWSRLAGEADTQYFGPGTRLTVL.